This entry is about one T cell receptor (beta chain). Its antigen is unknown. Using the 5' RACE reads, TCRdb records one entry per CDR3 protein without DNA. This sample contains a few hundred thousand distinct CDR3 sequences. The sample is drawn from a study of T cells expressing NK-cell markers. Findings of the study overall: Nothing established the HCMV specificity of expanded NKG2C+ T cell clones. The leading position in the CD3+CD56-NKG2C+ fraction of several donors also went to these clonotypes.

This CDR3 is 17 amino acids long. CDR1 is SGHKS, CDR2 YYEKEE, per germline (reference sequence). The TCR comes from a man aged 18-75 years in good health. J is TRBJ2-2 and V is TRBV5-5; TCRdb picks TRBD2, but there is no DNA to check that call. Sample: blood T cells: a sorted CD56 or NKG2C T cell subset, CD4+ or CD8+ T cells, or bulk PBMC T cells (not recorded which). The CDR3 here is CASSFGATSPMRGELFF.